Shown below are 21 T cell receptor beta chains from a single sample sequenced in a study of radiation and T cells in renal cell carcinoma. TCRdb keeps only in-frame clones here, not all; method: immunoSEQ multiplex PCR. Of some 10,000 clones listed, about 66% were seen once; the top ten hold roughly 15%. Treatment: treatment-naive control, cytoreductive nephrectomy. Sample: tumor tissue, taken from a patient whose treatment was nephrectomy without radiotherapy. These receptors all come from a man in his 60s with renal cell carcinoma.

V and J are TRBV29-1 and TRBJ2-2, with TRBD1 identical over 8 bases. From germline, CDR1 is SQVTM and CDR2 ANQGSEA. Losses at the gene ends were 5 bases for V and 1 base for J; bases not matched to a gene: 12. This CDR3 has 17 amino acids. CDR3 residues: CSVRISDRGLNTGELFF. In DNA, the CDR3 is TGCAGCGTTCGGATTTCAGACAGGGGTCTGAACACCGGGGAGCTGTTTTTT.

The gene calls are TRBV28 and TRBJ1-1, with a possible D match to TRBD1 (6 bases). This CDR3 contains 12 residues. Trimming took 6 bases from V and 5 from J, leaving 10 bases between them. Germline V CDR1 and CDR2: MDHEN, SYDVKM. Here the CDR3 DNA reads TGTGCCAGCAGGCAGGGGTCGACTGAAGCTTTCTTT. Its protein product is CASRQGSTEAFF.

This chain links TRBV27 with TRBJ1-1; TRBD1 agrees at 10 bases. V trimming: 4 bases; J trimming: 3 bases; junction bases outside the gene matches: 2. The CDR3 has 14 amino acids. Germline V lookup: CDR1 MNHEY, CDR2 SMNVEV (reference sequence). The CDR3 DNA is TGTGCCAGCAGTTCGGGACAGGGGTACACTGAAGCTTTCTTT. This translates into CASSSGQGYTEAFF.

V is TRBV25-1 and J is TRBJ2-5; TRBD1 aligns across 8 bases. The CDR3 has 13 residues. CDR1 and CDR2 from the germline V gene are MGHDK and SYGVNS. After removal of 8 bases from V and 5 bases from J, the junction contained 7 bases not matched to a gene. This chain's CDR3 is CASSQGAGETQYF. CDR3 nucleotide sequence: TGTGCCAGCTCGCAGGGGGCCGGGGAGACCCAGTACTTC. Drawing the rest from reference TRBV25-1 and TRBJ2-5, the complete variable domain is EADIYQTPRYLVIGTGKKITLECSQTMGHDKMYWYQQDPGMELHLIHYSYGVNSTEKGDLSSESTVSRIRTEHFPLTLESARPSHTSQYLCASSQGAGETQYFGPGTRLLVL.

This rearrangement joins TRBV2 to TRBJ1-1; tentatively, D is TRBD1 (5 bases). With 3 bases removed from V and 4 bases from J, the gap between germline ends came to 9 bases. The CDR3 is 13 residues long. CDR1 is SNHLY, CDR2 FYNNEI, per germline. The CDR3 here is CASSDRQGTEAFF. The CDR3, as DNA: TGTGCCAGCAGTGACCGGCAGGGCACTGAAGCTTTCTTT.

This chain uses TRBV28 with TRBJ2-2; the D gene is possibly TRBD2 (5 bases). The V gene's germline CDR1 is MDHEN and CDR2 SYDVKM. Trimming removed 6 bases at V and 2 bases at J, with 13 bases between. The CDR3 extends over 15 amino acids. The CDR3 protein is CASSQIAINTGELFF. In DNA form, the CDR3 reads TGTGCCAGCAGCCAAATAGCGATAAACACCGGGGAGCTGTTTTTT.

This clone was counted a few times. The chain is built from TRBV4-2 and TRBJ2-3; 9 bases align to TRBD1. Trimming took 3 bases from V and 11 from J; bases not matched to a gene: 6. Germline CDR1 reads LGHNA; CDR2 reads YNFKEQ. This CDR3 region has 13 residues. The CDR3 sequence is CASSQDRGVWQYF. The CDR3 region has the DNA TGTGCCAGCAGCCAGGACAGGGGTGTTTGGCAGTATTTT.

The CDR3 nucleotides are TGCGCCAGCAGCAGGGACTACACCGGGGAGCTGTTTTTT. The encoded protein is CASSRDYTGELFF. The chain uses TRBV10-1 and TRBJ2-2, with a tentative D call TRBD2 (6 bases). The CDR3 sequence is 13 residues long. The germline V gene encodes CDR1 WNHNN and CDR2 SYGVQD (reference sequence). V lost 6 bases and J lost 3, with 8 bases in between.

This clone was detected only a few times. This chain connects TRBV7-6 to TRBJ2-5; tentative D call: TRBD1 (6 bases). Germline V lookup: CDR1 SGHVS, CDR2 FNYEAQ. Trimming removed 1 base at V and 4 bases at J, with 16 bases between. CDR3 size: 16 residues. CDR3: CASSLDVTGMRETQYF. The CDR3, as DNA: TGTGCCAGCAGCTTAGACGTAACAGGGATGAGAGAGACCCAGTACTTC.

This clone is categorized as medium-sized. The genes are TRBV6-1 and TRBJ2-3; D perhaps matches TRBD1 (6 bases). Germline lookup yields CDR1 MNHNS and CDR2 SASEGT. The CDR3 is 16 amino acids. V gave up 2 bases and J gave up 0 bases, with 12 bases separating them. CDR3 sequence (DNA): TGTGCCAGCAGTGAAAGTGGACAGACTAGCACAGATACGCAGTATTTT. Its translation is CASSESGQTSTDTQYF.

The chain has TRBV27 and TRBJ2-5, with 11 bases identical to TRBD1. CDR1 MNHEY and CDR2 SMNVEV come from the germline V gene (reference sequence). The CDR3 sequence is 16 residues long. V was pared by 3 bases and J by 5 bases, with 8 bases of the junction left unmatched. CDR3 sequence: CASSFSGQGARETQYF. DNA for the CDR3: TGTGCCAGCAGTTTTTCCGGACAGGGGGCTAGGGAGACCCAGTACTTC.

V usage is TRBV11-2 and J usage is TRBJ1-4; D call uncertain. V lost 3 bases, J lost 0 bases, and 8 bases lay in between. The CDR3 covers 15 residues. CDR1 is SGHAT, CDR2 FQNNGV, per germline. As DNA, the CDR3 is TGTGCCAGCAGCTTTGGAAGTACAACTAATGAAAAACTGTTTTTT. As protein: CASSFGSTTNEKLFF.

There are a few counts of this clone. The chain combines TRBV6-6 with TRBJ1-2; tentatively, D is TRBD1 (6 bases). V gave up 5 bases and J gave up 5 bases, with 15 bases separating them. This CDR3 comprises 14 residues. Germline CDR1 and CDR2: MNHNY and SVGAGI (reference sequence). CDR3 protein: CASSKTHRAYGYTF. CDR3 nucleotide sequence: TGTGCCAGCAGTAAAACGCACAGGGCATATGGCTACACCTTC.

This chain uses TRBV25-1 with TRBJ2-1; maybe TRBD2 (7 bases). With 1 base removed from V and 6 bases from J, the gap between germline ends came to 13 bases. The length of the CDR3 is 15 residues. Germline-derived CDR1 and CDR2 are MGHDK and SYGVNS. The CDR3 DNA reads TGTGCCAGCAGTGAATCGGGGGGCCGCGGCAATGAGCAGTTCTTC. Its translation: CASSESGGRGNEQFF.

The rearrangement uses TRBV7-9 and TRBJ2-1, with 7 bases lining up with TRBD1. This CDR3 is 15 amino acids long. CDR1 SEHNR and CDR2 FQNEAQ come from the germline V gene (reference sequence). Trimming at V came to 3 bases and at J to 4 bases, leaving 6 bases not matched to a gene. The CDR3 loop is CASSFGWTGYNEQFF. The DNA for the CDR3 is TGTGCCAGCAGCTTCGGATGGACAGGTTACAATGAGCAGTTCTTC.

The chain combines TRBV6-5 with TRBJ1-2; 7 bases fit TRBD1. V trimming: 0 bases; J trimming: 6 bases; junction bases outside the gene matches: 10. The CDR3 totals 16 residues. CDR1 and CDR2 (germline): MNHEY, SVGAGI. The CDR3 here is CASSYSMKQGGDGYTF. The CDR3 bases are TGTGCCAGCAGTTACTCGATGAAACAAGGGGGCGATGGCTACACCTTC.

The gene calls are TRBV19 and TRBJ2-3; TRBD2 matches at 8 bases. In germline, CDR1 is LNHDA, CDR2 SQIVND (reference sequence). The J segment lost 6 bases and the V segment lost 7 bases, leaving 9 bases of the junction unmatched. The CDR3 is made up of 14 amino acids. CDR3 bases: TGTGCCAGTAAGGGGCGGCGGGAGGTGGATACGCAGTATTTT. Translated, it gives CASKGRREVDTQYF.

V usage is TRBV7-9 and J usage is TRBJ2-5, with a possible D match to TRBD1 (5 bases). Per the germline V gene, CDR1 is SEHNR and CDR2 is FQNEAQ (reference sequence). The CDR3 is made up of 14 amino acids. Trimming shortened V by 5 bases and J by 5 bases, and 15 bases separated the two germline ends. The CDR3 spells CASSPERAGETQYF. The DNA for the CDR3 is TGTGCCAGCAGCCCTGAACGGGCAGGGGAGACCCAGTACTTC.

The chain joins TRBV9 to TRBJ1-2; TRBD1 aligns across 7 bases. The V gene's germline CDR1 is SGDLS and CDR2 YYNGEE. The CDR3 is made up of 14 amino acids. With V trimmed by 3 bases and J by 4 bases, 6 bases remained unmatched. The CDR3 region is CASSGTTGSYGYTF. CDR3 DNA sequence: TGTGCCAGCAGCGGAACGACAGGGAGCTATGGCTACACCTTC.

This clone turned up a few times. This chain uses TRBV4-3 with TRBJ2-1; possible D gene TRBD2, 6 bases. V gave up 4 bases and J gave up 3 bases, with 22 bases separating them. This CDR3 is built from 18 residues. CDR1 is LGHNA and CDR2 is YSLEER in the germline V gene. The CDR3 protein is CASSPHPAASASYNEQFF. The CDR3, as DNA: TGCGCCAGCAGCCCCCACCCTGCGGCTAGCGCCAGCTACAATGAGCAGTTCTTC.

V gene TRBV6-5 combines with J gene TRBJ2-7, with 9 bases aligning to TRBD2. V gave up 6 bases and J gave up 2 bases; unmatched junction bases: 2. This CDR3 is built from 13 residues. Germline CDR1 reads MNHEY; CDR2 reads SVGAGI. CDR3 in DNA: TGTGCCAGCAGAATAGCGGGAGCCTACGAGCAGTACTTC. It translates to CASRIAGAYEQYF.